What follows is one TCR beta chain and its context. Only a few counts were recorded for this clonotype. The specificity of this receptor is unknown. Per-base qualities were not stored, and no clone one base away is much larger. Ophthalmopathy patients had moderately to severely active disease, Clinical Activity Score of at least 3, NOSPECS grade of at least 4, and disease duration under 3 months. Patients with other autoimmune diseases, uncontrolled infections, pregnancy or lactation were excluded. Clinical symptoms, serum thyroxine, TRAb, thyroid ultrasound and orbital computed tomography were used for diagnosis. PBMCs were isolated from about 9 ml of fresh peripheral blood by Ficoll-Paque density gradient centrifugation. Total RNA was extracted with Trizol reagent and quality-checked on an Agilent 2100 Bioanalyzer. Per the germline V gene, SGHAT is the CDR1 and FQNNGV is the CDR2. The CDR3 covers 14 residues, taking in both the cysteine and the phenylalanine. Only the CDR3 portion is preserved as DNA: 42 bases, with reading frame beginning at the first base. Here V drops 5 bases and J drops 5 bases, and the junction holds 6 bases not matched to any gene.

This sample stems from a study of Graves' ophthalmopathy and Graves' hyperthyroidism (dated by TCRdb to 2017 to 2018). Regarding the study in general: Peripheral blood was collected at initial diagnosis, before any treatment. The study used signatures of the TCR beta repertoire to tell Graves' ophthalmopathy apart from Graves' hyperthyroidism and to predict which patients would progress to ophthalmopathy. In total, approximately 140 blood samples were TCR-sequenced: around 42 ophthalmopathy, under 80 hyperthyroidism and 17 hyperthyroidism-to-ophthalmopathy patients. To explore V-J signatures that separate ophthalmopathy from hyperthyroidism, a discovery set of 100 patients was enrolled, consisting of 40 to 45 with ophthalmopathy and approximately 57 with stable hyperthyroidism. The independent validation cohort included under 20 hyperthyroidism patients plus 17 patients who later progressed from hyperthyroidism to ophthalmopathy. T-cell repertoires of thyroid tissue and blood were compared in 5 or 6 hyperthyroidism patients. Following sample collection, hyperthyroidism patients were given methimazole at a starting dose of 30 mg daily, and ophthalmopathy patients were given high-dose intravenous methylprednisolone.

Overall study results and their limits: The 13-signature model separated ophthalmopathy from stable hyperthyroidism with around 90% sensitivity and around 81% specificity in cross-validation, and 80%/75% in the test set. Sample size was not statistically predetermined, and group allocation was not concealed from the investigators. Most of the expanded thyroid clonotypes with a frequency above 0.001 were also detected in blood, and it was suggested that the thyroid immune response may be reflected by blood repertoires. In validation, the model predicted ophthalmopathy progression with about 71% sensitivity and about 77% specificity; roughly eleven predicted patients were CT-confirmed with GO in a median of about 6.1 months.

For repertoire sequencing, the TCR beta CDR3 regions were amplified from RNA transcripts. The first round was an RT-PCR using HTBI primers with the Qiagen OneStep RT-PCR kit, and this first round was followed by a second-round multiplex PCR, then size selection and purification. Sequencing of the libraries was carried out on an Illumina HiSeq2000 in paired-end mode with 100 bp reads. The original methods were these. SOAPnuke was used for read processing, and reads with adapters, uncalled bases, a mean Phred below 15, or no exact constant-primer or identifier match were discarded. COPE v1.2.5 was used to merge the high-quality paired reads. Each unique nucleotide sequence was defined as a clonotype, and clonotypes were aligned to IMGT TRB V, D and J references with MiTCR v1.1. The analysis was limited to V-J combinations with a frequency above 0.0001, which together covered 99.2% of repertoires. A TCR clonal expansion and chaos score per V-J combination was defined as the ratio of F50 clonal expansion to chaos observed in the TCRdist matrix. Welch's t-statistics and random forest were used to reduce features to 13 V-J combinations, which were fed into a naive Bayes classifier. The Morisita-Horn index was used to measure how similar the thyroid and blood repertoires were. The public reads were reanalyzed by TCRdb: fastp trimming at Q25, MiXCR alignment, in-frame beta chains only. Rows matching on CDR3 protein sequence are summarized as one entry with the most common DNA and genes. TCRdb's processing, not the study's, gives the V and J calls here. This sample holds almost 750,000 distinct CDR3 sequences; around 40% were observed only once. 44% of the sample is held by the ten biggest clonotypes.

The sample consisted of peripheral blood. The sequence joins TRBV11-2 to TRBJ1-1; TRBD1 matches 9 bases in the middle. The receptor was isolated from an adult man with Graves' ophthalmopathy. The DNA sequence follows: TGTGCCAGCAGCCTATGGACAGGGGAAACTGAAGCTTTCTTT. Its product reads: CASSLWTGETEAFF.